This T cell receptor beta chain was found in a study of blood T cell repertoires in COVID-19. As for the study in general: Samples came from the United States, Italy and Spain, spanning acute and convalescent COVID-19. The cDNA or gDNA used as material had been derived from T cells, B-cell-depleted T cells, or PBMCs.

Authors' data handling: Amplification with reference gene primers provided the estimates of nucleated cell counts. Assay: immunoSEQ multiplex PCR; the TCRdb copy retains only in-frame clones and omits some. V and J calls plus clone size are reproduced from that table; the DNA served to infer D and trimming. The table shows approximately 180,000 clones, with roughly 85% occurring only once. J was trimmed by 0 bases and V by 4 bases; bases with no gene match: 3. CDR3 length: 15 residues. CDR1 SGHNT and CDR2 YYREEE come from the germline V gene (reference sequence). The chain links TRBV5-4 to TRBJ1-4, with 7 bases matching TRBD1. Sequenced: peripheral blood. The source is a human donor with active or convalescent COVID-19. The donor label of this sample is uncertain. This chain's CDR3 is CASSQGGATNEKLFF. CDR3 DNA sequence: TGTGCCAGCAGCCAGGGGGGAGCAACTAATGAAAAACTGTTTTTT.